The source of this T cell receptor (beta chain) is a study of blood T cell repertoires in COVID-19. Overall study context: In each case, the material was cDNA or gDNA derived from T cells, B-cell-depleted T cells, or PBMCs.

V lost 5 bases and J lost 1, with 14 bases in between. The V gene's germline CDR1 is SGHAT and CDR2 FQNNGV. CDR3 size: 15 residues. Methods used by the authors: Cell counts per sample came from amplifying reference gene primers. TCRdb's table, derived via immunoSEQ multiplex PCR, lists solely in-frame clones and lacks some. The V and J calls and clone size are taken from that table; D and trimming were inferred from the DNA. The data hold under 150,000 clones, with roughly 80% observed a single time. The sample comprised peripheral blood. The sequence came from a man in his forties or fifties with active or convalescent COVID-19. The chain uses TRBV11-2 and TRBJ1-1; D may be TRBD1 (5 bases). The CDR3 sequence is CASSGSGAPNTEAFF. The CDR3 nucleotides read TGTGCCAGCAGCGGGAGCGGGGCTCCGAACACTGAAGCTTTCTTT.